These T cell receptor beta chains were read from a single sample in a study of regulatory T cells in long-lasting Graves disease. TCRdb processed the multiplex PCR reads anew with MiXCR; each CDR3 protein has one entry. This sample has about 420,000 distinct CDR3 sequences, with less than 25% found just once. This specimen was peripheral blood mononuclear cells (PBMCs), taken when the disease was refractory, from a patient treated with antithyroid drugs. The receptors stem from a female donor with Graves disease. CDR3s include the opening cysteine and the closing phenylalanine or tryptophan. The order of the fields is CDR3 length, V gene, D gene, clone size, J gene, CDR3 protein, CDR3 DNA. D genes are given only for firm matches. Only part of the rows carry a size: once, few, many, or a class if the clone is expanded.

12	TRBV20-1	.	few	TRBJ2-4	CSARALENIQYF	TGCAGTGCTAGAGCGTTGGAAAACATTCAGTACTTC
18	TRBV28	TRBD2	.	TRBJ2-5	CASSLRGLAGGPGETQYF	TGTGCCAGCAGCCTAAGGGGACTAGCGGGAGGGCCGGGGGAGACCCAGTACTTC
11	TRBV29-1	.	.	TRBJ2-1	CSGDQTNEQFF	TGCAGCGGGGACCAAACGAATGAGCAGTTCTTC
13	TRBV6-2/TRBV6-3	TRBD2	few	TRBJ2-7	CASVGTSGYEQYF	TGTGCCAGCGTTGGTACTAGCGGATACGAGCAGTACTTC
17	TRBV6-1	TRBD1	few	TRBJ1-5	CASSVSQGAVRSQPQHF	TGTGCCAGCAGTGTAAGTCAGGGGGCCGTGAGGTCCCAGCCCCAGCATTTT
13	TRBV30	.	.	TRBJ1-2	CAWDKSGFFGYTF	TGTGCCTGGGACAAATCGGGGTTCTTTGGCTACACCTTC
13	TRBV20-1	.	.	TRBJ2-5	CSAPGIGVETQYF	TGCAGTGCTCCCGGGATAGGGGTAGAGACCCAGTACTTC
18	TRBV5-1	TRBD1	few	TRBJ1-4	CASSFGSNRGGGEGKLFF	TGCGCCAGCAGCTTCGGGTCTAACAGGGGAGGCGGTGAAGGAAAACTGTTTTTT
15	TRBV20-1	TRBD1	few	TRBJ1-5	CSARIPQGGNQPQHF	TGCAGTGCTAGGATTCCCCAGGGGGGGAATCAGCCCCAGCATTTT
17	TRBV15	TRBD2	few	TRBJ2-2	CATSRQSVAGPLGELFF	TGTGCCACCAGCAGACAGTCAGTAGCGGGCCCTCTAGGGGAGCTGTTTTTT
12	TRBV19	.	few	TRBJ1-5	CASSITNQPQHF	TGTGCCAGTAGTATAACCAATCAGCCCCAGCATTTT
16	TRBV6-1	.	.	TRBJ2-6	CASRLRQAGGANVLTF	TGTGCCAGCAGACTTCGACAGGCTGGTGGGGCCAACGTCCTGACTTTC
15	TRBV15	TRBD1	.	TRBJ1-4	CATTQGRRTNEKLFF	TGTGCCACCACACAGGGGAGAAGGACTAATGAAAAACTGTTTTTT
15	TRBV10-3	TRBD2	.	TRBJ2-7	CAISGMREGQYEQYF	TGTGCCATCAGTGGTATGAGGGAGGGCCAATACGAGCAGTACTTC
13	TRBV27	TRBD1	many	TRBJ2-7	CASQGQGVDEQYF	TGTGCCAGCCAGGGACAGGGGGTTGACGAGCAGTACTTC
20	TRBV7-2	TRBD2	few	TRBJ2-2	CASSLWGEGAGVPNTGELFF	TGTGCCAGCAGCTTATGGGGAGAAGGAGCGGGAGTCCCGAACACCGGGGAGCTGTTTTTT
12	TRBV29-1	.	once	TRBJ2-7	CSVAKDSNEQYF	TGCAGCGTTGCCAAGGACAGTAACGAGCAGTACTTC
16	TRBV20-1	.	many	TRBJ1-5	CSASASLQAGNQPQHF	TGCAGTGCCTCAGCCAGCCTACAGGCGGGCAATCAGCCCCAGCATTTT
16	TRBV6-5	TRBD1	many	TRBJ1-1	CASSSGTGSFDTEAFF	TGTGCCAGCAGTTCCGGGACAGGGTCATTCGACACTGAAGCTTTCTTT
15	TRBV27	TRBD1	many	TRBJ2-7	CASSSTGTASYEQYF	TGTGCCAGCAGTTCAACCGGGACAGCGTCCTACGAGCAGTACTTC
15	TRBV5-1	TRBD1	.	TRBJ2-7	CASSLAGTANYEQYF	TGCGCCAGCAGCTTGGCGGGGACAGCTAATTACGAGCAGTACTTC
15	TRBV6-1	TRBD1	few	TRBJ2-7	CASSRGQGPPYEQYF	TGTGCCAGCAGCCGCGGACAGGGACCTCCCTACGAGCAGTACTTC
14	TRBV19	TRBD1	.	TRBJ2-5	CASRPPGQGETQYF	TGTGCCAGTAGACCTCCGGGACAGGGAGAGACCCAGTACTTC